The TCR beta chain described here comes from a study of blood T cells in healthy people across ages. Study-wide context: Template switching picked up about one barcoded beta molecule for each two T cells.

The V gene's germline CDR1 is SGHTA and CDR2 FQGNSA. Trimming took off 5 bases at V and 7 bases at J, with 18 bases between the two ends. The CDR3 length is 14 residues. Aged roughly 6 to 90, donors were systemically healthy Caucasians from Russia. The use of a sample-barcoded 5' primer and a J-beta primer mix characterized a second PCR of roughly 7 to 11 cycles. TCRdb re-analysed the 5' RACE reads in MiXCR, keeping a single row per CDR3 protein. The profile shows some 1,800,000 distinct CDR3 sequences, more than 35% of them singletons. The source is a human donor in good health. V is TRBV7-2 and J is TRBJ2-7, with a weak D call TRBD1 (5 bases). The source material was blood. In DNA form, the CDR3 reads TGTGCCAGCAGCAACGGTAACCTACACAGGGAGCAGTACTTC. Translating gives CASSNGNLHREQYF. Based on the CDR3 plus reference TRBV7-2 and TRBJ2-7, the full variable domain is GAGVSQSPSNKVTEKGKDVELRCDPISGHTALYWYRQSLGQGLEFLIYFQGNSAPDKSGLPSDRFSAERTGGSVSTLTIQRTQQEDSAVYLCASSNGNLHREQYFGPGTRLTVT.